This TCR beta chain comes out of a study of cytomegalovirus exposure and HLA in healthy donors. Samples came from healthy bone marrow donors. Study observations and caveats: As a later analysis showed, several of the most significant clusters appeared to be linked to common viral pathogens.

The germline CDR1 and CDR2 sequences are MDHEN and SYDVKM. The germline V and J ends were trimmed by 6 bases and 1 base, with 7 bases remaining between them. The CDR3 loop spans 13 amino acids. About this clone: What it binds is unknown.

The PCR made use of 60 Vbeta and 13 Jbeta primers. Repertoires were generated with immunoSEQ multiplex PCR, while TCRdb's copy carries only in-frame clones and drops some. The sample yields 150,000 to 200,000 clones, about 81% seen once. The sample was PBMCs. V is TRBV28 and J is TRBJ2-1; the D gene is possibly TRBD1 (5 bases). The source is a man between 18 and 35 years old in good health and CMV-seronegative. CDR3 residues: CASRGPSYNEQFF. Written as DNA, the CDR3 is TGTGCCAGCAGGGGGCCTTCCTACAATGAGCAGTTCTTC.